Sequencing of this T cell receptor (beta chain) was carried out in a study of blood T cell repertoires in COVID-19 (dated by TCRdb to 2018 to 2021). For the wider study: Samples covering the acute and convalescent phases of COVID-19 were provided by collaborators in the United States, Italy and Spain. A de-identified subject ID, COVID-19 status, age in years and sex were almost always included in the sample metadata. Where available, HLA class I and class II types were obtained from metadata supplied by the sample provider rather than from assay-based typing. Deeply sampled blood TCRbeta repertoires from subjects exposed to, actively infected with, or recovered from COVID-19 were included in the dataset. The material from the prospective study consisted of cDNA or gDNA derived from T cells, B-cell-depleted T cells, or PBMCs. The repertoires were released in a freely available public database meant as a resource for research on the immune response to SARS-CoV-2. Samples came from the ongoing ImmuneRACE study (first 160 participants) plus 1,254 subjects from 6 global collaborators.

Its CDR3 holds 15 amino acids, cysteine through phenylalanine. Only the CDR3 DNA stays, 45 bases, in frame from base 1. Trimming leaves V shorter by 0 bases and J shorter by 3 bases, with the junction holding 6 bases beyond the gene matches. The germline V gene encodes CDR1 SQVTM and CDR2 ANQGSEA. What the research found in general, with its limitations: How much clinical and demographic metadata was included differed by source and by participant, and the metadata was provided uncurated.

One collaborating source in Seattle enrolled patients while the patients were actively infected and followed the patients over time throughout the course of disease. Collaborating institutions collected whole blood in K2EDTA tubes following their own protocols. For TCRbeta analysis, collaborators shipped samples in one of three forms: frozen whole blood, isolated PBMCs, or DNA extracted from either of those sample types. On this clone itself: There is no known antigen for this receptor. Within one base of it there is no much larger clone, and no base qualities were kept.

TCRbeta CDR3 regions were amplified from genomic DNA by means of the immunoSEQ Assay, a bias-controlled multiplex PCR. As for the original processing: The number of nucleated cells in each sample was estimated from the amplification of reference gene primers within the assay. To quantify the absolute abundance of each unique TCRbeta CDR3 rearrangement, sequence reads were collapsed and filtered. For each sample, productive Simpson clonality was calculated as the square root of Simpson's diversity index across productive rearrangements. Entries here come from immuneACCESS through TCRdb and include only in-frame sequences with V and J called. Some clones fail to appear in such tables; in the studies checked, an unresolved V gene covers under half of the shortfall, and the cause of the remainder is unknown. V and J calls plus clone size are reproduced from that table; the DNA served to infer D and trimming. The table for this sample lists approximately 240,000 clones; approximately 91% of them were counted only once. The leading ten clones occupy about 0.8% of the sample.

The chain joins TRBV29-1 to TRBJ2-5, and 8 bases in between align with TRBD2. This TCR came from a young man with COVID-19, enrolled during active disease. The sequencing sample was made of peripheral blood. Read as DNA, the sequence is TGCAGCGTTGAAGACCGGGGGGGGCCTGAAGAGACCCAGTACTTC. Its translation reads: CSVEDRGGPEETQYF.